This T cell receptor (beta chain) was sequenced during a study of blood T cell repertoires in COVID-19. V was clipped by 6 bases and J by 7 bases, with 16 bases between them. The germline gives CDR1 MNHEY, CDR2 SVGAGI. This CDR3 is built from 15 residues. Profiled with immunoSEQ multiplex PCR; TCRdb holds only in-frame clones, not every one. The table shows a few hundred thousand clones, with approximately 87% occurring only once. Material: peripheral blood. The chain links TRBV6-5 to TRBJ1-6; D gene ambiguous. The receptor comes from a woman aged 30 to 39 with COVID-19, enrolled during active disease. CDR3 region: CASSTSPGSNSPLHF. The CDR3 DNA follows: TGTGCCAGCAGCACCAGTCCCGGGTCCAATTCACCCCTCCACTTT.